The 2 T cell receptor beta chains given below trace back to one sample, sequenced in a study of cytomegalovirus exposure and HLA in healthy donors. The assay was immunoSEQ multiplex PCR, and TCRdb's table has in-frame clones only and misses some. The table includes 150,000 to 170,000 clones, 70% to 90% detected once. The material sequenced was PBMCs. Receptor source: a man between 18 and 29 years old in good health and CMV-seropositive.

This chain uses TRBV11-2 with TRBJ1-1, with 7 bases fitting TRBD1. CDR3 size: 16 residues. V dropped 3 bases and J dropped 2; count of bases not matched to a gene: 9. Germline CDR1 SGHAT, CDR2 FQNNGV. CDR3 protein: CASSLQDRAKNTEAFF. CDR3 in DNA: TGTGCCAGCAGCTTGCAAGACAGGGCTAAAAACACTGAAGCTTTCTTT.

A few counts support this clone. The V call is TRBV7-8, the J call TRBJ1-6, with a weak D call TRBD1 (6 bases). CDR3 length equals 16 residues. Germline lookup yields CDR1 SGHVS and CDR2 FQNEAQ. Trimming stripped 1 base from V and 8 bases from J, with 15 bases between. The CDR3 DNA reads TGTGCCAGCAGCTTAGGCTCAGGGGTCGGAGATTCACCCCTCCACTTT. Translated, it gives CASSLGSGVGDSPLHF. Complete variable domain (other parts from reference TRBV7-8 and TRBJ1-6): GAGVSQSPRYKVAKRGQDVALRCDPISGHVSLFWYQQALGQGPEFLTYFQNEAQLDKSGLPSDRFFAERPEGSVSTLKIQRTQQEDSAVYLCASSLGSGVGDSPLHFGNGTRLTVT.